This TCR beta chain was observed in a study of T cell repertoires in cytomegalovirus infection. Study-wide points: CMV-specific TCR beta clonotypes restricted by HLA-C were the ones dominating the ex vivo response. Carriage of CMV together with the relevant HLA was identifiable through cumulative public TCR beta family frequency.

Concerning this clonotype itself: The antigen is undetermined.

Trimming stripped 3 bases from V and 5 bases from J, with 11 bases between. CDR3 length: 14 amino acids. CDR1 MDHEN and CDR2 SYDVKM come from the germline V gene. TCRdb re-called the reads with MiXCR, one entry per CDR3 protein. The table records 40,000 to 55,000 distinct CDR3 sequences, about a fifth of them present only once. The V gene is TRBV28, the J gene TRBJ2-1; D gene unclear. The clonotype comes from a human donor in good health (CMV status not recorded). Some clones in this sample may be carry-over from other donors' samples. This material consisted of CD8+ T cells from cultured PBMCs, taken from culture after CMV antigen stimulation. CDR3 sequence reads: CASSLIVRDNEQFF. The CDR3 nucleotides are TGTGCCAGCAGTTTGATAGTTAGGGACAATGAGCAGTTCTTC.